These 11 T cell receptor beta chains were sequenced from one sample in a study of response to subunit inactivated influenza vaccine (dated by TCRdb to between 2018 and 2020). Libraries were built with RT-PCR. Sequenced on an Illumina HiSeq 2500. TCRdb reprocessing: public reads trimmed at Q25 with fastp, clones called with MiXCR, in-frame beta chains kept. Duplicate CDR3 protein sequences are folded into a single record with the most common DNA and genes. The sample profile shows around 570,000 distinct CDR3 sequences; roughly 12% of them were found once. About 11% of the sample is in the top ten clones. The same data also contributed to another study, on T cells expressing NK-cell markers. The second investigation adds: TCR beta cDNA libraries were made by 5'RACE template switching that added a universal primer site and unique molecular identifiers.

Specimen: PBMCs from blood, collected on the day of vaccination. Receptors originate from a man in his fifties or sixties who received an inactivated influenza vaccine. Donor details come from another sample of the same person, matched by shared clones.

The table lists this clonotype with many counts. The CDR3 region has the DNA TGTGCCAGCAACAGGGATGAGCTACAGCCCCAGCATTTT. Amino acid sequence: CASNRDELQPQHF. The chain uses TRBV2 and TRBJ1-5; maybe TRBD1 (6 bases). Trimming pared 7 bases from V and 7 bases from J, leaving 14 bases between. Germline values: CDR1 SNHLY, CDR2 FYNNEI. CDR3 length: 13 amino acids.

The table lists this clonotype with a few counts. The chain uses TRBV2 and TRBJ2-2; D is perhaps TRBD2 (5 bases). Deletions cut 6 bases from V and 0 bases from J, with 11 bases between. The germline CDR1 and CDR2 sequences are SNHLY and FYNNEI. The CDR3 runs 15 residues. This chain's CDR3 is CASSRGNANTGELFF. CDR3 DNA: TGTGCCAGCAGCCGAGGGAACGCGAACACCGGGGAGCTGTTTTTT.

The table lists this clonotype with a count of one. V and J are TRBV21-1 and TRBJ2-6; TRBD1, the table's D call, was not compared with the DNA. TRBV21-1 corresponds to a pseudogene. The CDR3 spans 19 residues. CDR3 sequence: CASSKVPGQGLTGANVLTF. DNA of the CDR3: TGTGCCAGCAGCAAAGTACCGGGACAGGGTCTCACTGGGGCCAACGTCCTGACTTTC.

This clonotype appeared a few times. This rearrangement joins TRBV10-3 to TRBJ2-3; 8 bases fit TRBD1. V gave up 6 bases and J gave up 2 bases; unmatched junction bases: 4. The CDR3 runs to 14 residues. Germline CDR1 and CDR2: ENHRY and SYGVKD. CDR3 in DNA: TGTGCCATCAGCCGACAGGGGCACACAGATACGCAGTATTTT. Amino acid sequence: CAISRQGHTDTQYF.

The CDR3 region is CASSTGGANEQYF. In DNA, the CDR3 is TGTGCCAGTTCCACAGGGGGCGCGAACGAGCAGTACTTC. The gene calls are TRBV18 and TRBJ2-7; TRBD1 aligns across 9 bases. Germline V gives CDR1 KGHSH, CDR2 LQKENI. CDR3 length: 13 residues. With V trimmed by 9 bases and J by 5 bases, 8 bases remained unmatched.

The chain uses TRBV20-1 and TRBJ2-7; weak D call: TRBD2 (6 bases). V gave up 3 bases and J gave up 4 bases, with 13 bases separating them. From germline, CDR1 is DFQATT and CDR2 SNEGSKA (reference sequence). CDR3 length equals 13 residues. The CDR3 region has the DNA TGCAGTGCTAGCTGGGGGGTGGGGTACGAGCAGTACTTC. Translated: CSASWGVGYEQYF.

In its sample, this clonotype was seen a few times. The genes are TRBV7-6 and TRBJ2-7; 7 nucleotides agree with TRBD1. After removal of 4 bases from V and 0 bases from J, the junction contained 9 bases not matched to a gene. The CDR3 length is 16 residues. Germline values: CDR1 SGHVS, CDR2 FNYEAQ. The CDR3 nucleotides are TGTGCCAGCAGCTCCTACTTGGACAGGAGCTCCTACGAGCAGTACTTC. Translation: CASSSYLDRSSYEQYF. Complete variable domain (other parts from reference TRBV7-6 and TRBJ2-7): GAGVSQSPRYKVTKRGQDVALRCDPISGHVSLYWYRQALGQGPEFLTYFNYEAQQDKSGLPNDRFSAERPEGSISTLTIQRTEQRDSAMYRCASSSYLDRSSYEQYFGPGTRLTVT.

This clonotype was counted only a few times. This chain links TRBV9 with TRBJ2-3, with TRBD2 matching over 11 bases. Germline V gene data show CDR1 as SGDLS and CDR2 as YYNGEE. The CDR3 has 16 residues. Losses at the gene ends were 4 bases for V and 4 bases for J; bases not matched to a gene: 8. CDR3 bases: TGTGCCAGCAGCCAAAGTAGCGGGAGGGCCGCAGATACGCAGTATTTT. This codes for CASSQSSGRAADTQYF.

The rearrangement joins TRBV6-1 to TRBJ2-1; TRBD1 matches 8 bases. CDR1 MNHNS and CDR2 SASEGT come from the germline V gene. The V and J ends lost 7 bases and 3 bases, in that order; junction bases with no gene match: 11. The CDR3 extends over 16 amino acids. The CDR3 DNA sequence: TGTGCCAGCACCCCCCTGGGGGGACAGGACTACAATGAGCAGTTCTTC. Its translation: CASTPLGGQDYNEQFF.

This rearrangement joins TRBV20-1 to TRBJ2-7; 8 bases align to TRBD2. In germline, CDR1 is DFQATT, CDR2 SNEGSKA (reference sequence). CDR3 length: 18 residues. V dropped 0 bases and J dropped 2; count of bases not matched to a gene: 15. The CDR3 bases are TGCAGTGCTAGAGATCCTCCATCTCCGACTAGCGCGACCTACGAGCAGTACTTC. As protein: CSARDPPSPTSATYEQYF.

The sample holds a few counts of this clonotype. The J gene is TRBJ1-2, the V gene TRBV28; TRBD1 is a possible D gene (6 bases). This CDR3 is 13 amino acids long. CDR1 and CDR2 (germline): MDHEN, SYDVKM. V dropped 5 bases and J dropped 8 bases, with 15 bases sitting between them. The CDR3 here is CASSAGRTGGYTF. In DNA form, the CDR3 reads TGTGCCAGCAGTGCGGGACGAACAGGGGGCTACACCTTC.